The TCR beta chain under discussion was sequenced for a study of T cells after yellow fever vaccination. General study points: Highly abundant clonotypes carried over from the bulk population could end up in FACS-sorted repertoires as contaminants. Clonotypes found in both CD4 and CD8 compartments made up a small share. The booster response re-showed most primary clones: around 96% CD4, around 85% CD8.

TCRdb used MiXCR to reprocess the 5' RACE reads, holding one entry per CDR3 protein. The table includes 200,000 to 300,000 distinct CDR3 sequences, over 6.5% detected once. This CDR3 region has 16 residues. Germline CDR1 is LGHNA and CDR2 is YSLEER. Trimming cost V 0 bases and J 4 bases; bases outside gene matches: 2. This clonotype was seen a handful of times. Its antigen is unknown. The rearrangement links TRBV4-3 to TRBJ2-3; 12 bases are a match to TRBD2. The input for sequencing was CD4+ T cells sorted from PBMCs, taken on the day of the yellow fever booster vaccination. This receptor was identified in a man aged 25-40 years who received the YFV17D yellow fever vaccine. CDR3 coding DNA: TGCGCCAGCAGCCAAGATCTAGCGGGAGGGTCAGATACGCAGTATTTT. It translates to CASSQDLAGGSDTQYF.